This TCR beta chain appears in the sequencing data of a study of human T cells and chemical hapten exposure. Separate cDNA molecules received unique molecular identifiers, which the library attached to them. TCRdb reanalysed the 5' RACE reads using MiXCR and keeps one entry per CDR3 protein. There are over 95,000 distinct CDR3 sequences in the sample; more than 15% occur only once, and roughly 3.1% lies in the top ten. Overall study results and limits: Those TCRs sitting above 1 in 1000 frequency stayed the same with DPC sensitization.

CDR1 DFQATT and CDR2 SNEGSKA come from the germline V gene (reference sequence). The CDR3 has 15 amino acids. The trim removed 6 bases at V and 6 bases at J, leaving 12 bases unmatched. In this sample, this clonotype turned up many times. What it binds is not known. Total RNA was isolated from whole blood that had not been fractionated. This clonotype originated in a human donor in good health. The V call is TRBV20-1, the J call TRBJ1-5; the match to TRBD1 covers 9 bases. The DNA of the CDR3 is TGCAGTGCCCCCCCCACCGGGACAGGGCGTCAGCCCCAGCATTTT. Translation: CSAPPTGTGRQPQHF.